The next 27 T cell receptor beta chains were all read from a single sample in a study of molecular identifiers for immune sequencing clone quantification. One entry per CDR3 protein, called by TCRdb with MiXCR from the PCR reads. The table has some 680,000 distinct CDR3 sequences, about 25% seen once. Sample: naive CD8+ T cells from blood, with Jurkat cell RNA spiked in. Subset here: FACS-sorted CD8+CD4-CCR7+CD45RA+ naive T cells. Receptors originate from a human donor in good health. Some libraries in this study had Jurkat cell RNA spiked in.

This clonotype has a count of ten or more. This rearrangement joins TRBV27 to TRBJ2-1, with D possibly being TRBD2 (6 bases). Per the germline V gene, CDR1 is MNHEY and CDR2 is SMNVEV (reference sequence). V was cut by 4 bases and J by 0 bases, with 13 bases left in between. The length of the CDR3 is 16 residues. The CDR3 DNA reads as TGTGCCAGCAGTTCCTCTAGCGACCTCTCCTACAATGAGCAGTTCTTC. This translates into CASSSSSDLSYNEQFF.

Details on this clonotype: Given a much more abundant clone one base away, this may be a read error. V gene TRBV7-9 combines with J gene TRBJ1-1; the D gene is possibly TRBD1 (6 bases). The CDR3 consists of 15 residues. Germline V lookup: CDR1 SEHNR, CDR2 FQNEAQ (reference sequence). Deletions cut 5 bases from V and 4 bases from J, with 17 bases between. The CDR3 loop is CASSPPDSMITEAFF. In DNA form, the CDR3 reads TGTGCCAGCAGCCCACCGGACAGCATGATCACTGAAGCTTTCTTT.

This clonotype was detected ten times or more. The CDR3 sequence: CASRLPGQASEAFF. CDR3 DNA sequence: TGTGCCAGCAGACTCCCGGGACAGGCGAGTGAAGCTTTCTTT. The chain recombines TRBV6-5 with TRBJ1-1; 8 nucleotides line up with TRBD1. The ends lost 6 bases at V and 7 bases at J; junction bases unmatched: 10. Germline V gene lookup returns CDR1 MNHEY and CDR2 SVGAGI. There are 14 residues in the CDR3.

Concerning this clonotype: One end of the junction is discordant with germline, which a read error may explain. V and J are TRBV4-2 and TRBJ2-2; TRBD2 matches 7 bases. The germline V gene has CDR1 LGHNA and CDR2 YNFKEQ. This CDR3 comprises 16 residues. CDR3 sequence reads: CAGSQDVGGGSGELFF. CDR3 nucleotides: TGTGCCGGCAGCCAAGATGTCGGGGGAGGGTCCGGGGAGCTGTTTTTT.

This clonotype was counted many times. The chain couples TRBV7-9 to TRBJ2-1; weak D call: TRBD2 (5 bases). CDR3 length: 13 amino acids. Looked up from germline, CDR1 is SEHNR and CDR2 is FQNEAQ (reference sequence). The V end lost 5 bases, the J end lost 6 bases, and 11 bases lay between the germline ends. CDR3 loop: CASSEGIGNEQFF. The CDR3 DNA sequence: TGTGCCAGCAGCGAGGGAATAGGCAATGAGCAGTTCTTC.

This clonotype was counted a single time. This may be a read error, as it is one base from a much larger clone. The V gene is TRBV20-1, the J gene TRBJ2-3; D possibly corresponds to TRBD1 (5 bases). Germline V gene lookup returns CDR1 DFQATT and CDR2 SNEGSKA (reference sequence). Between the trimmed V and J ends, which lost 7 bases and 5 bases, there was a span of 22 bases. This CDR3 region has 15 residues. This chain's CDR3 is CSVKGRELYLDTQYF. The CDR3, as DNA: TGCAGTGTTAAGGGGCGCGAGTTATATTTAGATACGCAGTATTTT.

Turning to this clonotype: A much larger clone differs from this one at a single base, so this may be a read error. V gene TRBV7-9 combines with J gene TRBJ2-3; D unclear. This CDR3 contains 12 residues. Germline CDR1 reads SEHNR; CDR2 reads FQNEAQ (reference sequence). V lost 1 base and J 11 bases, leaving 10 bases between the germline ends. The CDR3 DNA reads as TGTGCCAGCAGCTTAGAGAGTCATATGCAGTATTTT. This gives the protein CASSLESHMQYF.

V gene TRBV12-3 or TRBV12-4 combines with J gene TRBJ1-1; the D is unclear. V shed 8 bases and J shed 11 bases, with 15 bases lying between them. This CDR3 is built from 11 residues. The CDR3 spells CASFRDGYAFF. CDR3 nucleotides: TGTGCCAGCTTCCGTGACGGATACGCTTTCTTT.

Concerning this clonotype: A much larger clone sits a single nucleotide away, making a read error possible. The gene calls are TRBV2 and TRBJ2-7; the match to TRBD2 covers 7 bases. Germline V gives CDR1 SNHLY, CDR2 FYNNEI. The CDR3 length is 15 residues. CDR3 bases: TGTGCCAGCAGCCCAAGAGCGGGGCCGAACTACGCGCAGTACTTC. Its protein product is CASSPRAGPNYAQYF.

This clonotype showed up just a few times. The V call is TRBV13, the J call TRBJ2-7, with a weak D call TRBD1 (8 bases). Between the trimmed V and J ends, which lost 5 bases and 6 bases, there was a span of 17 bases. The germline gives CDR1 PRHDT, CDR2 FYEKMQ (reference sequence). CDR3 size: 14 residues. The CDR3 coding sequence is TGTGCCAGCAGCCCGCGGACAGGGAGGGGCGAGCAGTACTTC. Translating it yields CASSPRTGRGEQYF.

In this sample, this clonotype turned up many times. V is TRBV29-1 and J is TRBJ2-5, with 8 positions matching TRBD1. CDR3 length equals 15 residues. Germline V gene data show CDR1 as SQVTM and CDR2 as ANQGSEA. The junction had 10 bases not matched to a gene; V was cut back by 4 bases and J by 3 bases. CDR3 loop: CSVVSWEDREETQYF. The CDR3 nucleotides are TGCAGCGTTGTTTCTTGGGAGGACAGGGAAGAGACCCAGTACTTC.

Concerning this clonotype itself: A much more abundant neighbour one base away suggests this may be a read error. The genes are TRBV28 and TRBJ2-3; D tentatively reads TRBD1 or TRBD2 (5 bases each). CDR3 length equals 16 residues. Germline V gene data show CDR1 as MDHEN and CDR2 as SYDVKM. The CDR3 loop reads CASSHRDGTYTDTQCF. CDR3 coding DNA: TGTGCCAGCAGTCACCGGGACGGAACCTACACAGATACGCAGTGTTTT.

The CDR3 region is CASTSWTGELFF. CDR3 in DNA: TGTGCCAGTACCTCGTGGACCGGGGAGCTGTTTTTT. The V call is TRBV19, the J call TRBJ2-2; D uncertain. The V and J ends lost 7 bases and 5 bases respectively, with 8 bases between them. There are 12 residues in the CDR3. The germline gives CDR1 LNHDA, CDR2 SQIVND (reference sequence).

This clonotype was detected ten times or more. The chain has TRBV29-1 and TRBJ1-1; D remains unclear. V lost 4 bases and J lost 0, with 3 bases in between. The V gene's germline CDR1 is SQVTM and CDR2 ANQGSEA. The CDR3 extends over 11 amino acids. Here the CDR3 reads CSVVLNTEAFF. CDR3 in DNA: TGCAGCGTTGTTTTGAACACTGAAGCTTTCTTT.

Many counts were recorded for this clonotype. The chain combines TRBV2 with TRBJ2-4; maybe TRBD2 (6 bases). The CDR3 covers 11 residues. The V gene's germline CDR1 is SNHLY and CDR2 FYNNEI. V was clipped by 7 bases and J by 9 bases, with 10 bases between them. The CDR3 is CASTGVFIQYF. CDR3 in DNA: TGTGCCAGCACGGGGGTGTTCATTCAGTACTTC.

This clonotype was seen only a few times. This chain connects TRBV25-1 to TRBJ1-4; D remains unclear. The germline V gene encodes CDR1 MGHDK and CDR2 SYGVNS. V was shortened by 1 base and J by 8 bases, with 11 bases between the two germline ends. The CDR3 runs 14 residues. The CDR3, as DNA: TGTGCCAGCAGTGAATCTTCCTTGGAGGAAAAACTGTTTTTT. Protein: CASSESSLEEKLFF.

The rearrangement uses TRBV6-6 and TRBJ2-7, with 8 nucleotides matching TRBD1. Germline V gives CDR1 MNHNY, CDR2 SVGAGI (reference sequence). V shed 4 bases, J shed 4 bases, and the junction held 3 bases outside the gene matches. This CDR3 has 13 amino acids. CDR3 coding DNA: TGTGCCAGCAGTTCAGGGGGCTTGTACGAGCAGTACTTC. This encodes CASSSGGLYEQYF.

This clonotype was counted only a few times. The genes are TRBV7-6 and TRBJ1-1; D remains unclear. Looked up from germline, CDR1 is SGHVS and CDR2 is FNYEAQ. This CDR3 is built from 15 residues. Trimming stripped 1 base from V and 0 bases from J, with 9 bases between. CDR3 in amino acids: CASSLGPSMNTEAFF. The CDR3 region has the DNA TGTGCCAGCAGCTTAGGGCCTTCCATGAACACTGAAGCTTTCTTT.

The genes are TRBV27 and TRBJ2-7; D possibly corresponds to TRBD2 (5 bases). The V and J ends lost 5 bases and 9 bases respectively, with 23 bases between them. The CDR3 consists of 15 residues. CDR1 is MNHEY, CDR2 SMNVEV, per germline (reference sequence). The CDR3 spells CASSPDPRGPTRQYF. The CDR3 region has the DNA TGTGCCAGCAGTCCCGACCCCCGAGGGCCAACTAGGCAGTACTTC.

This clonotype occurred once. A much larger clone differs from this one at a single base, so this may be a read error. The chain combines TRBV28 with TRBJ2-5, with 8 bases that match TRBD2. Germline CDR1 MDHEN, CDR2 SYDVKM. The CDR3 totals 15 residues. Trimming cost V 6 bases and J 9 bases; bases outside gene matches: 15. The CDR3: CASRAGEVVREAQYF. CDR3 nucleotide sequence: TGTGCCAGCAGAGCGGGAGAAGTGGTCAGGGAGGCCCAGTACTTC.

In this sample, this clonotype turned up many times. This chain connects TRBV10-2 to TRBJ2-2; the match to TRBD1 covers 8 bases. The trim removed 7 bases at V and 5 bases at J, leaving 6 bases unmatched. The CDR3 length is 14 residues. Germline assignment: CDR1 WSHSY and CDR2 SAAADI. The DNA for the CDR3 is TGCGCCAGCAAAAACAGGGGGAGGACCGGGGAGCTGTTTTTT. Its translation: CASKNRGRTGELFF.

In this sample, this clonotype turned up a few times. The CDR3 nucleotides are TGTGCCAGCAGCCCCGCGGGGGGCGAGACCCAGTACTTC. Amino acids: CASSPAGGETQYF. The gene calls are TRBV7-2 and TRBJ2-5; 8 bases match TRBD2. The CDR3 loop spans 13 amino acids. V trimming: 5 bases; J trimming: 5 bases; junction bases outside the gene matches: 4. The germline V gene encodes CDR1 SGHTA and CDR2 FQGNSA.

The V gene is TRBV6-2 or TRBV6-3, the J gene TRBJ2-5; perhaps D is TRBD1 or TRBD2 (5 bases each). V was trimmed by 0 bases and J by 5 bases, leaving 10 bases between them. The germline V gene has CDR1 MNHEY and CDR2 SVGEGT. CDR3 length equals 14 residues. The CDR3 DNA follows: TGTGCCAGCAGTTACTCTCCGGGGCGGGAGACCCAGTACTTC. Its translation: CASSYSPGRETQYF.

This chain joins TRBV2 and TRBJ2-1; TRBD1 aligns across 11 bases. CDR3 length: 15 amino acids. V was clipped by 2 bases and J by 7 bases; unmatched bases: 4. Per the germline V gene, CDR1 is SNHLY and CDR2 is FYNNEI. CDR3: CASSERGQGGNEQFF. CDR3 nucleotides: TGTGCCAGCAGTGAAAGGGGACAGGGGGGGAATGAGCAGTTCTTC.

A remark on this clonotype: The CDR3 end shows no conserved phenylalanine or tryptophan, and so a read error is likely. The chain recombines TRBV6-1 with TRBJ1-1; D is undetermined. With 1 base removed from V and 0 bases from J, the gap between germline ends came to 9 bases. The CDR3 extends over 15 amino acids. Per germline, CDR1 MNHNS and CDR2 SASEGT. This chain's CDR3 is CASSEDAVMNTEAFS. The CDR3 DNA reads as TGTGCCAGCAGTGAAGATGCAGTAATGAACACTGAAGCTTTCTCT.

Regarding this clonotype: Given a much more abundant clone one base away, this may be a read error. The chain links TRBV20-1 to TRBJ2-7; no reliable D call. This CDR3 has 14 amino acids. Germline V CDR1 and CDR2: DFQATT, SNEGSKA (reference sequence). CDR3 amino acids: CSASRLSPPYEQHF. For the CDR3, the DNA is TGCAGTGCTTCGCGATTATCACCCCCCTACGAGCAGCACTTC.

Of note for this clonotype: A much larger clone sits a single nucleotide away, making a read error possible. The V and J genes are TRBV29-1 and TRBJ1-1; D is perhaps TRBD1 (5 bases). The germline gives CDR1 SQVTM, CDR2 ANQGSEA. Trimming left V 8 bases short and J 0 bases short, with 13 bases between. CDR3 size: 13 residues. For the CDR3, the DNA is TGCAGCATTCACGAGGGGATGAACACTGAAGCTTTCTTT. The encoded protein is CSIHEGMNTEAFF. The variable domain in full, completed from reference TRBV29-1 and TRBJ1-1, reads SAVISQKPSRDICQRGTSLTIQCQVDSQVTMMFWYRQQPGQSLTLIATANQGSEATYESGFVIDKFPISRPNLTFSTLTVSNMSPEDSSIYLCSIHEGMNTEAFFGQGTRLTVV.